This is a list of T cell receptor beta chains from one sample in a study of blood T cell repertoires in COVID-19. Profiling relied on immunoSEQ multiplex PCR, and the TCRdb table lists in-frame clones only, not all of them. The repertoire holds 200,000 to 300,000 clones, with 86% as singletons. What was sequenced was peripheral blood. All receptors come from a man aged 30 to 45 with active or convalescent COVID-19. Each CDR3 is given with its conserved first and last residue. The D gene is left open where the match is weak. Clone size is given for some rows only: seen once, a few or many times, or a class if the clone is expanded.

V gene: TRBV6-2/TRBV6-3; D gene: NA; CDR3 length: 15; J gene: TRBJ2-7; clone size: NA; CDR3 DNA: TGTGCCAGCAGTTGGTCGGCGGGACAGATATACGAGCAGTACTTC; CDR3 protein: CASSWSAGQIYEQYF
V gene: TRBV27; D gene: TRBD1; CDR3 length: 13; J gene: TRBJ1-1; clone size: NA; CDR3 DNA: TGTGCCAGCAGCCCCCCCGCAGGGGGTGAAGCTTTCTTT; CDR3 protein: CASSPPAGGEAFF
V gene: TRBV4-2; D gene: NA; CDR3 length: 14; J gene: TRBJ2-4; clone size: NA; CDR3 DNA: TGTGCCAGCAGCCAGGGCGGGGCCAAAAACATTCAGTACTTC; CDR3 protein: CASSQGGAKNIQYF
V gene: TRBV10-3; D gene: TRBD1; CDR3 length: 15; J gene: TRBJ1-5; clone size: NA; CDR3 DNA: TGTGCCACTTCAAGTTGGGACAGGGGCGCCCAAGCCCAGCATTTT; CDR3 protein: CATSSWDRGAQAQHF
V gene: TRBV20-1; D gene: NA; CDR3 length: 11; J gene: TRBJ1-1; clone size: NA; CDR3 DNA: TGCAGTGCTAGAACAGGGATTGGAGCTTTCTTT; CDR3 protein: CSARTGIGAFF
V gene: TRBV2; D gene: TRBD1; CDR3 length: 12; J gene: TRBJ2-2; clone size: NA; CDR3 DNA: TGTGCCAGCAGTGAAAGGGGGCCCCAACTGTTTTTT; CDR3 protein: CASSERGPQLFF
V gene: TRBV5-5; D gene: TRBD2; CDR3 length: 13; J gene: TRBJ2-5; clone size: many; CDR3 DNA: TGTGCCAGCAGGCGGGGGGGCGGAGAGACCCAGTACTTC; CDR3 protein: CASRRGGGETQYF
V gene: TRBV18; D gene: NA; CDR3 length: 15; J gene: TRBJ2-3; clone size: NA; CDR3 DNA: TGTGCCAGCTCCATCGGAGCGGTTCCCACAGATACGCAGTATTTT; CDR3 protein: CASSIGAVPTDTQYF
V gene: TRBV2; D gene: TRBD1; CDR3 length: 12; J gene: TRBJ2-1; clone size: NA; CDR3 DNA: TGTGCCAGGGGGACAGGGGGGGATGAGCAGTTCTTC; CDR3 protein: CARGTGGDEQFF
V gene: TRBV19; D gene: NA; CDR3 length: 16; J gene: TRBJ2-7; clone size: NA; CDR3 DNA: TGTGCCAGTAGTATACAGGTACAGGGCCTCTCCTACGAGCAGTACTTC; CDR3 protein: CASSIQVQGLSYEQYF
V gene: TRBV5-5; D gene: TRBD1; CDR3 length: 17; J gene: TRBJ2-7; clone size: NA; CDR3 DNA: TGTGCCAGCAGCTTGGGGATGACAGGGGGCCGATTCTACGAGCAGTACTTC; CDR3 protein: CASSLGMTGGRFYEQYF
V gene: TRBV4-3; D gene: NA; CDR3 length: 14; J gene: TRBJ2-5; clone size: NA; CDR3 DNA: TGCGCCAGCAGCCCGGGACTTTTACTAGAGACCCAGTACTTC; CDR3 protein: CASSPGLLLETQYF
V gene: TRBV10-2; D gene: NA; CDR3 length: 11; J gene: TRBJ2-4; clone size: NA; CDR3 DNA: TGCGCCAGCAGTGAGGGAGATATTCAGTACTTC; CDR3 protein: CASSEGDIQYF
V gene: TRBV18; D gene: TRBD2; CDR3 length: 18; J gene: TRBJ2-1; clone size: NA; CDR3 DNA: TGTGCCAGCTCACCCAGGACTAGCGGGGGGCCCAAATACAATGAGCAGTTCTTC; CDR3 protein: CASSPRTSGGPKYNEQFF
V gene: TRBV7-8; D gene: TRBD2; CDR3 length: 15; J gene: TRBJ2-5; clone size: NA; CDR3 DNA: TGTGCCAGCAGCTTAGTGGCGGGGGGGCTGGAGACCCAGTACTTC; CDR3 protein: CASSLVAGGLETQYF
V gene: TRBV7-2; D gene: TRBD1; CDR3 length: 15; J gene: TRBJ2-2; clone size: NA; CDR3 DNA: TGTGCCAGCAGCCGGCTGGGGACAGGCACCGGGGAGCTGTTTTTT; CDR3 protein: CASSRLGTGTGELFF
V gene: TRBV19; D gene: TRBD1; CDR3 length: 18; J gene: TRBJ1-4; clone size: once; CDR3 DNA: TGTGCCAGTAGTACTAAGACAGGGGCAGAGACGGCTAATGAAAAACTGTTTTTT; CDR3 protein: CASSTKTGAETANEKLFF
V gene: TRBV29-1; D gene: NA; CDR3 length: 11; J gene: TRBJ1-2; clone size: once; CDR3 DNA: TGCAGCGCCCGGGGGGGAAGAAGCTACACCTTC; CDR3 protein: CSARGGRSYTF
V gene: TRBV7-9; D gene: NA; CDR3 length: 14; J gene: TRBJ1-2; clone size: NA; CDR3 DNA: TGTGCCAGCAGCTTAGAGGAGGGTTCGCATGGCTACACCTTC; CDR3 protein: CASSLEEGSHGYTF
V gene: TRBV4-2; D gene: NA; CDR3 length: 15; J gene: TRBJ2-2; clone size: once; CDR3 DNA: TGTGCCAGCAGCCAAGACCGACAGGATACCGGGGAGCTGTTTTTT; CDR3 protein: CASSQDRQDTGELFF
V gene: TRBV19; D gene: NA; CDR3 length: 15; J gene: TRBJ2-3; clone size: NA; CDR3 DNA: TGTGCCAGTAGTTCTCCCGGGGAGGGCACAGATACGCAGTATTTT; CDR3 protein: CASSSPGEGTDTQYF
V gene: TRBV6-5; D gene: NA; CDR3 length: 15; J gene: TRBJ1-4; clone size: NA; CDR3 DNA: TGTGCCAGCACCCGATCCTGGGGGGAGGATGAAAAACTGTTTTTT; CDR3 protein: CASTRSWGEDEKLFF
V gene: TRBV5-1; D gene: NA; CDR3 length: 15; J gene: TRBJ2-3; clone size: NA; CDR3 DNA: TGCGCCAGCAGCTGGCAGGGGGGTAGCACAGATACGCAGTATTTT; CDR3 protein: CASSWQGGSTDTQYF
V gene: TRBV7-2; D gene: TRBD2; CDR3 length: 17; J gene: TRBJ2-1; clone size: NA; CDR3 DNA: TGTGCCAGCAGCTTAGAAGCGGCGGCGGGGGGGCCGGGTGAGCAGTTCTTC; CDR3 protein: CASSLEAAAGGPGEQFF
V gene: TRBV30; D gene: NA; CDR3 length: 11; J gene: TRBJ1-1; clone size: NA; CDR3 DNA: TGTGCCTGGAGCAGAAACACTGAAGCTTTCTTT; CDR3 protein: CAWSRNTEAFF
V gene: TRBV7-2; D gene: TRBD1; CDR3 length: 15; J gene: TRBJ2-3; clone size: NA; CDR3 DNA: TGTGCCAGCAGCTTATTTCCTCTGACAGGGGATACGCAGTATTTT; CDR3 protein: CASSLFPLTGDTQYF
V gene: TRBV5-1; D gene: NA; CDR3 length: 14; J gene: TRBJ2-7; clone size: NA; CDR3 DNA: TGCGCCAGCAGCGAGGAAGACAGTTACTACGAGCAGTACTTC; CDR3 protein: CASSEEDSYYEQYF
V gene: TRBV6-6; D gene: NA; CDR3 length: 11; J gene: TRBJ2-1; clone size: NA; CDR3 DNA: TGTGCCAGCAGTTCCCCCGGGGGGCAGTTCTTC; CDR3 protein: CASSSPGGQFF
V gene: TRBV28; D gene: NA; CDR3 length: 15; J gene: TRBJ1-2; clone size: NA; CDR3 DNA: TGTGCCAGCAGTGTCCCGTCCACAGGGATCTATGGCTACACCTTC; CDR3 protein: CASSVPSTGIYGYTF
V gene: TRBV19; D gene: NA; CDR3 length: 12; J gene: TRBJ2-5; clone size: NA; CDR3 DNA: TGTGCCAGTAGCCAGGGGCGGGAGACCCAGTACTTC; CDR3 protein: CASSQGRETQYF
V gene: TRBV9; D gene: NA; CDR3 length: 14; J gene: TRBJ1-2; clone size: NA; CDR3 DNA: TGTGCCAGCGGTTTACAGGGAAGCGAACAAGACTACACCTTC; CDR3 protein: CASGLQGSEQDYTF
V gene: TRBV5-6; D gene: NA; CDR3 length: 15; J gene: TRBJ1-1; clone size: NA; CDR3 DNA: TGTGCCAGCAGCTTGGGCGGCACGATGAACACTGAAGCTTTCTTT; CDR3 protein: CASSLGGTMNTEAFF
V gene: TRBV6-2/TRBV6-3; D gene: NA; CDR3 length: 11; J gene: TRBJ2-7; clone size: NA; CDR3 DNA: TGTGCCAGCAGTTCCTATGTAGAGCAGTACTTC; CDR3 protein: CASSSYVEQYF
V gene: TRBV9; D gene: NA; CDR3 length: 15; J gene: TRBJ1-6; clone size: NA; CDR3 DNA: TGTGCCAGCAGCGTAGAGGACCTAAGGGGATCACCCCTCCACTTT; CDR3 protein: CASSVEDLRGSPLHF
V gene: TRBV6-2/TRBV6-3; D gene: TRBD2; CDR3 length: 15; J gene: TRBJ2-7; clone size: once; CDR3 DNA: TGTGCCAGCACCCCAGCAGCGGGGGGGATCTACGAGCAGTACTTC; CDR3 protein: CASTPAAGGIYEQYF
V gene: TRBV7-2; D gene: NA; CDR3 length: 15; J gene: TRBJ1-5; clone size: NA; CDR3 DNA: TGTGCCAGCAGCTTAGGTCAGGGTAGCAATCAGCCCCAGCATTTT; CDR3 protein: CASSLGQGSNQPQHF
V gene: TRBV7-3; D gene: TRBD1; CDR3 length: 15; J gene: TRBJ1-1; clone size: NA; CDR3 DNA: TGTGCCAGCAGCTTGACAGGGCTTTCGGACACTGAAGCTTTCTTT; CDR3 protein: CASSLTGLSDTEAFF
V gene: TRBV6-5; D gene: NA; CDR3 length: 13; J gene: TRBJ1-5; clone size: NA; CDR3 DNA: TGTGCCAGCACCGGACAGAGTTATCAGCCCCAGCATTTT; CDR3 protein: CASTGQSYQPQHF
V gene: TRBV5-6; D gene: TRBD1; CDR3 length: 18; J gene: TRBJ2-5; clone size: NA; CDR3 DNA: TGTGCCAGCAGCTCAGGACAGGGATCACGGAGACTCCAAGAGACCCAGTACTTC; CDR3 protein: CASSSGQGSRRLQETQYF
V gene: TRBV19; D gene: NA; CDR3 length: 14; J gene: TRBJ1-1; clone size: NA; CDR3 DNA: TGTGCCAGTAGTATAGACAGGATGGGCACTGAAGCTTTCTTT; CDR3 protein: CASSIDRMGTEAFF